The 18 T cell receptor beta chains below come from one sample, sequenced in a study of patients and donors after allogeneic stem cell transplantation. TCRdb re-analysed the RT-PCR reads in MiXCR, keeping a single row per CDR3 protein. The sample holds around 200,000 distinct CDR3 sequences, roughly two fifths seen once. The sequenced sample was blood, either unsorted or a sorted T cell fraction (not recorded which). The receptors come from a human donor who was either an allogeneic HSCT recipient or a stem cell or donor lymphocyte infusion donor (not recorded which). It is not recorded whose cells these are; they may come from a transplant donor.

There are many counts of this clonotype. The CDR3 nucleotides are TGCAGTGCTAGAGGTCCCGGGGACAATCAGCCCCAGCATTTT. Translated, it gives CSARGPGDNQPQHF. This rearrangement joins TRBV20-1 to TRBJ1-5; D unclear. The CDR3 has 14 amino acids. V lost 1 base, J lost 3 bases, and 10 bases lay in between. CDR1 is DFQATT, CDR2 SNEGSKA, per germline (reference sequence).

The sample holds a few counts of this clonotype. The chain carries TRBV2 and TRBJ1-2; D is possibly TRBD1 (6 bases). V was clipped by 7 bases and J by 6 bases, with 12 bases between them. Germline loops: CDR1 SNHLY, CDR2 FYNNEI. There are 12 residues in the CDR3. The CDR3 coding sequence is TGTGCCAGCACTACAGGGCTCCATGGCTACACCTTC. Translating gives CASTTGLHGYTF.

The chain recombines TRBV27 with TRBJ1-2; TRBD1 might be the D (5 bases). The CDR3 loop spans 14 amino acids. Germline loops: CDR1 MNHEY, CDR2 SMNVEV (reference sequence). V was cut by 6 bases and J by 6 bases, with 17 bases left in between. The CDR3 loop reads CASSTAGTHDGYTF. The DNA for the CDR3 is TGTGCCAGCAGCACCGCCGGGACCCACGATGGCTACACCTTC.

J is TRBJ1-4 and V is TRBV18; TRBD1 might be the D (5 bases). The germline V and J ends were trimmed by 1 base and 8 bases, with 14 bases remaining between them. This CDR3 spans 15 amino acids. The germline gives CDR1 KGHSH, CDR2 LQKENI. Written as DNA, the CDR3 is TGTGCCAGCTCACCACTGGGGGAGGAAGGAGAAAAACTGTTTTTT. This sequence encodes CASSPLGEEGEKLFF.

The chain joins TRBV7-8 to TRBJ1-1, with D possibly matching TRBD1 (5 bases). Germline V gene sequence: CDR1 SGHVS, CDR2 FQNEAQ. This CDR3 region has 14 residues. Deletions cut 2 bases from V and 3 bases from J, with 10 bases between. The CDR3 loop reads CASSLRWGDTEAFF. CDR3 nucleotide sequence: TGTGCCAGCAGCTTAAGATGGGGGGACACTGAAGCTTTCTTT.

The chain carries TRBV25-1 and TRBJ1-1; D gene unclear. V was clipped by 2 bases and J by 0 bases, with 4 bases between them. The CDR3 spans 13 residues. The germline V gene has CDR1 MGHDK and CDR2 SYGVNS. Here the CDR3 DNA reads TGTGCCAGCAGTGAAAACTTGAACACTGAAGCTTTCTTT. Amino acid sequence: CASSENLNTEAFF. Variable domain in full (rest from reference TRBV25-1 and TRBJ1-1): EADIYQTPRYLVIGTGKKITLECSQTMGHDKMYWYQQDPGMELHLIHYSYGVNSTEKGDLSSESTVSRIRTEHFPLTLESARPSHTSQYLCASSENLNTEAFFGQGTRLTVV.

This clonotype has a handful of counts. The genes are TRBV4-1 and TRBJ1-5; maybe TRBD1 (5 bases). With 4 bases removed from V and 7 bases from J, the gap between germline ends came to 14 bases. Germline-derived CDR1 and CDR2 are MGHRA and YSYEKL. The CDR3 loop spans 14 amino acids. CDR3: CASSLSGTAQPQHF. In DNA, the CDR3 is TGCGCCAGCAGCCTCAGTGGGACTGCGCAGCCCCAGCATTTT.

The rearrangement uses TRBV5-1 and TRBJ1-5, with TRBD1 as a possible D gene (6 bases). Germline CDR1 reads SGHRS; CDR2 reads YFSETQ. The CDR3 sequence is 14 residues long. V was pared by 0 bases and J by 7 bases, with 11 bases between. DNA for the CDR3: TGCGCCAGCAGCTTGGGGGACACTCGACAGCCCCAGCATTTT. Translated: CASSLGDTRQPQHF.

The rearrangement uses TRBV5-1 and TRBJ2-3; D gene unclear. Germline-derived CDR1 and CDR2 are SGHRS and YFSETQ. The CDR3 is 15 residues long. V was trimmed by 0 bases and J by 1 base, leaving 9 bases between them. The CDR3 coding sequence is TGCGCCAGCAGCTTGGGAAACATCCGCACAGATACGCAGTATTTT. Residues: CASSLGNIRTDTQYF.

For this clonotype: A junction end diverges from the germline sequence, so it may reflect a read error. The CDR3 DNA sequence: TGTGCCAGCAGCCAAGAGGGGACTCCCCGGCTCTTC. Its protein is CASSQEGTPRLF. This rearrangement joins TRBV14 to TRBJ2-1; the D gene is possibly TRBD2 (6 bases). CDR1 is SGHDN, CDR2 FVKESK, per germline. This CDR3 has 12 residues.

The chain recombines TRBV7-8 with TRBJ2-5; TRBD2 aligns across 9 bases. The CDR3 consists of 13 residues. The V and J ends lost 2 bases and 5 bases, in that order; junction bases with no gene match: 0. Germline V lookup: CDR1 SGHVS, CDR2 FQNEAQ. In DNA form, the CDR3 reads TGTGCCAGCAGCTTACTAGCGGGGGAGACCCAGTACTTC. Protein: CASSLLAGETQYF.

The rearrangement links TRBV10-3 to TRBJ2-3; D not resolved. The CDR3 contains 13 residues. Trimming took 3 bases from V and 8 from J, leaving 12 bases between them. The germline V gene has CDR1 ENHRY and CDR2 SYGVKD. The CDR3 DNA sequence: TGTGCCATCAGTGAAGCCGGTGGCCTTACGCAGTATTTT. It is translated as CAISEAGGLTQYF.

This clonotype was seen only a few times. The CDR3 DNA follows: TGTGCCAGCAGCTCCCCCGGACGTGCAAACTATGGCTACACCTTC. Translated, it gives CASSSPGRANYGYTF. V and J are TRBV7-9 and TRBJ1-2; no clear D gene. Germline CDR1 is SEHNR and CDR2 is FQNEAQ (reference sequence). V lost 4 bases, J lost 2 bases, and 14 bases lay in between. The length of the CDR3 is 15 residues.

This clonotype was detected only once. The chain carries TRBV28 and TRBJ2-7, with 7 bases that match TRBD1. CDR1 and CDR2 from the germline V gene are MDHEN and SYDVKM. The CDR3 contains 16 residues. Unmatched junction bases numbered 10, after V lost 5 bases and J lost 0 bases. The CDR3 DNA is TGTGCCAGCAGTCCGCCCTCCGGGACAGCCTCCTACGAGCAGTACTTC. Protein product: CASSPPSGTASYEQYF. Combining the CDR3 with reference TRBV28 and TRBJ2-7 gives the whole variable domain DVKVTQSSRYLVKRTGEKVFLECVQDMDHENMFWYRQDPGLGLRLIYFSYDVKMKEKGDIPEGYSVSREKKERFSLILESASTNQTSMYLCASSPPSGTASYEQYFGPGTRLTVT.

The J gene is TRBJ2-7, the V gene TRBV28; 8 bases map to TRBD2. This CDR3 is built from 13 residues. The germline V gene encodes CDR1 MDHEN and CDR2 SYDVKM. The J segment lost 1 base and the V segment lost 6 bases, leaving 2 bases of the junction unmatched. CDR3 nucleotide sequence: TGTGCCAGCAGCCCGGGGGGGTCCTACGAGCAGTACTTC. This translates into CASSPGGSYEQYF.

There are a few counts of this clonotype. In DNA, the CDR3 is TGTGCCAGCAGTTCCTCTACAGGGAATCAGCCCCAGCATTTT. Translated, it gives CASSSSTGNQPQHF. The V call is TRBV12-3 or TRBV12-4, the J call TRBJ1-5; D perhaps matches TRBD1 (6 bases). The CDR3 consists of 14 residues. V was pared by 4 bases and J by 4 bases, with 11 bases between.

In its sample, this clonotype was seen many times. J is TRBJ1-5 and V is TRBV5-1; 7 bases agree with TRBD1. V gave up 0 bases and J gave up 4 bases; unmatched junction bases: 4. Germline V lookup: CDR1 SGHRS, CDR2 YFSETQ. The CDR3 runs 15 residues. The CDR3: CASSLGGTDNQPQHF. CDR3 DNA sequence: TGCGCCAGCAGCTTGGGAGGGACAGATAATCAGCCCCAGCATTTT.

The rearrangement uses TRBV12-3 or TRBV12-4 and TRBJ1-5, with D tentatively TRBD1 (5 bases). The CDR3 consists of 14 residues. Trimming stripped 2 bases from V and 5 bases from J, with 10 bases between. In nucleotides, the CDR3 is TGTGCCAGCAGTTTACGAGGGGACGATCAGCCCCAGCATTTT. This encodes CASSLRGDDQPQHF.